These 9 T cell receptor beta chains originate from one sample sequenced in a study of identical twins. One entry per CDR3 protein results from TCRdb running MiXCR on the 5' RACE reads. This sample has under 400,000 distinct CDR3 sequences, with 7% to 9.5% found just once. The sequenced sample was naive T cells sorted from blood. The receptors were sampled from a woman in her 50s in good health.

This clonotype occurred many times. The chain has TRBV29-1 and TRBJ1-1, with D unclear. The CDR3 contains 11 residues. Trimming stripped 7 bases from V and 2 bases from J, with 8 bases between. The germline V gene has CDR1 SQVTM and CDR2 ANQGSEA. In DNA, the CDR3 is TGCAGCGGCAACGCAAACACTGAAGCTTTCTTT. It yields the protein CSGNANTEAFF.

This clonotype was seen many times. The rearrangement uses TRBV5-1 and TRBJ1-1; D remains unclear. Trimming stripped 0 bases from V and 2 bases from J, with 8 bases between. CDR1 is SGHRS and CDR2 is YFSETQ in the germline V gene. CDR3 size: 14 residues. CDR3 nucleotides: TGCGCCAGCAGCTTGGCCGGCGATAACACTGAAGCTTTCTTT. Protein: CASSLAGDNTEAFF.

This sequence joins TRBV29-1 and TRBJ2-7, with 8 bases that match TRBD2. This CDR3 spans 13 amino acids. CDR1 is SQVTM, CDR2 ANQGSEA, per germline. V lost 7 bases, J lost 1 base, and 6 bases stayed unmatched. Written as DNA, the CDR3 is TGCAGCGCGGGGGGGACTCCTTCCTACGAGCAGTACTTC. Translating gives CSAGGTPSYEQYF.

This clonotype came up a few times. This rearrangement joins TRBV7-8 to TRBJ2-3; D is uncertain. This CDR3 has 16 residues. CDR1 is SGHVS and CDR2 is FQNEAQ in the germline V gene. The V gene lost 5 bases and the J gene lost 0 bases, with 15 bases spanning the gap. The CDR3 sequence: CASSSESLGSTDTQYF. In DNA form, the CDR3 reads TGTGCCAGCAGCAGTGAATCCCTTGGGAGCACAGATACGCAGTATTTT.

The V call is TRBV2, the J call TRBJ2-3; 13 bases match TRBD2. The CDR3 extends over 15 amino acids. Germline V gives CDR1 SNHLY, CDR2 FYNNEI. Germline trimming cut 7 bases from V and 4 bases from J; bases unmatched to any gene: 5. Written as DNA, the CDR3 is TGTGCCAGCAATGTGGGACTAGCGGGACCAGATACGCAGTATTTT. Encoded protein: CASNVGLAGPDTQYF.

This clonotype occurred a few times. The gene calls are TRBV9 and TRBJ2-1, with 8 positions matching TRBD2. The trim removed 1 base at V and 3 bases at J, leaving 9 bases unmatched. The germline gives CDR1 SGDLS, CDR2 YYNGEE. The CDR3 sequence is 17 residues long. The CDR3 loop is CASSVTLSGTSYNEQFF. The CDR3 region has the DNA TGTGCCAGCAGCGTAACCCTTAGCGGGACGAGCTACAATGAGCAGTTCTTC.

The chain couples TRBV10-3 to TRBJ2-7; TRBD1 agrees at 10 bases. There are 13 residues in the CDR3. Looked up from germline, CDR1 is ENHRY and CDR2 is SYGVKD. V lost 4 bases and J lost 6; bases outside the gene matches: 3. CDR3 amino acids: CAISAGQGLEQYF. The DNA for the CDR3 is TGTGCCATCAGTGCGGGACAGGGGCTCGAGCAGTACTTC.

In its sample, this clonotype was seen many times. The chain links TRBV5-1 to TRBJ2-3; D gene uncertain. The CDR3 totals 14 residues. Germline CDR1 and CDR2: SGHRS and YFSETQ. V was cut by 0 bases and J by 4 bases, with 9 bases left in between. The CDR3: CASSLVASSDTQYF. In DNA form, the CDR3 reads TGCGCCAGCAGCTTGGTCGCTAGTTCAGATACGCAGTATTTT.

This clonotype was counted at least ten times. This chain links TRBV13 with TRBJ2-3; tentatively, D is TRBD2 (5 bases). This CDR3 is 16 amino acids long. CDR1 PRHDT and CDR2 FYEKMQ come from the germline V gene (reference sequence). Trimming shortened V by 5 bases and J by 0 bases, and 15 bases separated the two germline ends. Here the CDR3 DNA reads TGTGCCAGCAGCCAAGGGAGAAAGACTAGCACAGATACGCAGTATTTT. It codes for CASSQGRKTSTDTQYF.